Only a few counts were recorded for the clone carrying this TCR beta chain. TCRdb keeps only in-frame clones here, not all; method: immunoSEQ multiplex PCR. The sample has fewer than 100,000 clones; around nine tenths are singletons. J gave up 8 bases and V 7 bases, and 15 bases lay outside the gene matches. The germline V gene has CDR1 GTSNPN and CDR2 SVGIG (reference sequence). CDR3 size: 14 residues. This entry belongs to a study of T cell responses to AZD1222 COVID-19 vaccine. This receptor was taken from an adult in good health. The sample consisted of peripheral blood, taken on day 0 of AZD1222 vaccination. The rearrangement links TRBV30 to TRBJ1-2; 8 bases match TRBD1. The chain's CDR3 is CAFTRQGPSIGYTF. The CDR3 DNA reads TGTGCCTTTACGAGACAGGGGCCAAGTATAGGCTACACCTTC.